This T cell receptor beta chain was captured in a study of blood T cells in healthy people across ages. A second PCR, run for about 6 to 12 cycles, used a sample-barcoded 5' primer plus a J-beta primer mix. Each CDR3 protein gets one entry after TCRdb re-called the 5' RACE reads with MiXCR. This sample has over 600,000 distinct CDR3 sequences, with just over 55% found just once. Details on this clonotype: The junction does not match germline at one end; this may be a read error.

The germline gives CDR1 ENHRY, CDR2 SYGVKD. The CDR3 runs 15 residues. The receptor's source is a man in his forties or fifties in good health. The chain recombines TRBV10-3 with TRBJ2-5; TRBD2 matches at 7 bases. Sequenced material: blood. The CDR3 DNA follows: TGTGCCGTCAGTGATCCGGGACTATCCCTTGAGACCCAGTACTTC. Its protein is CAVSDPGLSLETQYF.